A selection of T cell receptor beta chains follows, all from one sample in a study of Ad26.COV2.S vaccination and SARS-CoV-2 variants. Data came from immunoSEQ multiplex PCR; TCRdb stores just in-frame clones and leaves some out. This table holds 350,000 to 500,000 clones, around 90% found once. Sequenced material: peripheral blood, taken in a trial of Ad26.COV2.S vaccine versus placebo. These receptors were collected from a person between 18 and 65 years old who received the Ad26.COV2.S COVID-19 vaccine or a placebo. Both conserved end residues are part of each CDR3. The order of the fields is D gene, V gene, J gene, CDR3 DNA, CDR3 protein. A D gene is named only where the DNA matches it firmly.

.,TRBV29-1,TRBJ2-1,TGCAGCGTTGGGGGTCACGGGCCCGTCGATGAGCAGTTCTTC,CSVGGHGPVDEQFF
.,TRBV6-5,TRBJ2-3,TGTGCCAGCAGCCCCGGGACTGTGGTGACAGATACGCAGTATTTT,CASSPGTVVTDTQYF
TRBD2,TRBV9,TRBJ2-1,TGTGCCAGCAGCGCGACTAGCGGGAGTGGGAATGAGCAGTTCTTC,CASSATSGSGNEQFF
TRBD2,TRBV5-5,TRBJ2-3,TGTGCCAGCAGCCCCATAAGCGGGAGGGCCAACACAGATACGCAGTATTTT,CASSPISGRANTDTQYF
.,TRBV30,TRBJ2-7,TGTGCCTGGAGTCAACTTGGGATTTCTGGTGAGCAGTACTTC,CAWSQLGISGEQYF
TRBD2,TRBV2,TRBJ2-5,TGTGCCAGCAGACCGGGAGGCGGGGAGACCCAGTACTTC,CASRPGGGETQYF
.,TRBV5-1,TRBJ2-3,TGCGCCAGCAGCCCCCCAACTAGTGCGAACACAGATACGCAGTATTTT,CASSPPTSANTDTQYF
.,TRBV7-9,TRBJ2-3,TGTGCCAGCAGCCCCCACTGGGCAGATACGCAGTATTTT,CASSPHWADTQYF
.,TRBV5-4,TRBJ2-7,TGTGCCAGCAGCTTGGATCGGTTTACCACCTACGAGCAGTACTTC,CASSLDRFTTYEQYF
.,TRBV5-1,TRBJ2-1,TGCGCCAGCAGCTTGGCCAGCCACAATGAGCAGTTCTTC,CASSLASHNEQFF
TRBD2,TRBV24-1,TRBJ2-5,TGTGCCACCAGTGATTCCGGGACTAGCGAAGAGACCCAGTACTTC,CATSDSGTSEETQYF
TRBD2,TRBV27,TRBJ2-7,TGTGCCAGCAGTTTCGGCGGGAGGGCTGCCTACGAGCAGTACTTC,CASSFGGRAAYEQYF
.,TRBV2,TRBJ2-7,TGTGCCAGCAGCCCCCCCTTCGCGGGGGCCCACGAGCAGTACTTC,CASSPPFAGAHEQYF